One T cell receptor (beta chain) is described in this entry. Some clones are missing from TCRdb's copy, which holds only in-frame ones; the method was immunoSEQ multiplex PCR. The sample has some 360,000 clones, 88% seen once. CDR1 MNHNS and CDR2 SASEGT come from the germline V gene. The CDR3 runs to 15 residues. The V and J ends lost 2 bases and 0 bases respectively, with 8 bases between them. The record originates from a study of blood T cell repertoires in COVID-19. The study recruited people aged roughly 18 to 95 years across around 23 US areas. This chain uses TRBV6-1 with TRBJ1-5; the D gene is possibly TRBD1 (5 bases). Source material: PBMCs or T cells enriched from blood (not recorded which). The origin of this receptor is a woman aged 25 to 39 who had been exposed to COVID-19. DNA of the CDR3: TGTGCCAGCAGTGAAAAGGGGAATAGCAATCAGCCCCAGCATTTT. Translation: CASSEKGNSNQPQHF.